Shown below are 19 T cell receptor beta chains from a single sample sequenced in a study of response to subunit inactivated influenza vaccine. TCRdb fed the RT-PCR reads into MiXCR, producing one record per CDR3 protein. In the table there are 860,000 or so distinct CDR3 sequences, 20% to 25% of which are singletons. Sequences were derived from PBMCs from blood, sampled roughly 5 days after vaccination. All receptors derive from a man between 50 and 59 years old who received an inactivated influenza vaccine.

This clonotype occurred a few times. J is TRBJ2-5 and V is TRBV27, with D maybe TRBD2 (6 bases). Trimming took off 3 bases at V and 2 bases at J, with 10 bases between the two ends. The CDR3 contains 14 residues. Germline CDR1 and CDR2: MNHEY and SMNVEV (reference sequence). The CDR3 region is CASSFAGPQETQYF. DNA for the CDR3: TGTGCCAGCAGTTTCGCGGGACCACAAGAGACCCAGTACTTC.

This clonotype showed up just a few times. This chain connects TRBV6-6 to TRBJ2-7; D is undetermined. V shed 2 bases and J shed 7 bases, with 9 bases lying between them. The CDR3 sequence is 12 residues long. Germline V CDR1 and CDR2: MNHNY, SVGAGI (reference sequence). The CDR3 DNA reads TGTGCCAGCAGTTACGAGTCAGGAGAGCAGTACTTC. Translating it yields CASSYESGEQYF.

This clonotype was observed a handful of times. The chain has TRBV7-2 and TRBJ2-5, with D tentatively TRBD1 (6 bases). Looked up from germline, CDR1 is SGHTA and CDR2 is FQGNSA. This CDR3 has 13 amino acids. V was trimmed by 6 bases and J by 5 bases, leaving 13 bases between them. The CDR3 protein is CASSVTGLETQYF. The CDR3 DNA reads TGTGCCAGCAGTGTAACAGGGTTGGAGACCCAGTACTTC.

The rearrangement links TRBV27 to TRBJ2-3; 7 nucleotides match TRBD2. The CDR3 has 15 residues. The ends lost 5 bases at V and 4 bases at J; junction bases unmatched: 9. The germline V gene has CDR1 MNHEY and CDR2 SMNVEV (reference sequence). Written as DNA, the CDR3 is TGTGCCAGCAGTCTCACGGGAGGTTCCGCAGATACGCAGTATTTT. It encodes CASSLTGGSADTQYF.

The chain combines TRBV11-2 with TRBJ1-6; 7 positions match TRBD1. Trimming removed 5 bases from V and 7 bases from J; junction bases left unmatched: 5. The CDR3 length is 14 residues. Germline V gives CDR1 SGHAT, CDR2 FQNNGV. This CDR3 reads CASSPRTGNSPLHF. As DNA, the CDR3 is TGTGCCAGCAGCCCGCGGACAGGCAATTCACCCCTCCACTTT.

V usage is TRBV5-1 and J usage is TRBJ1-3; TRBD1 might be the D (5 bases). Germline-derived CDR1 and CDR2 are SGHRS and YFSETQ. The CDR3 has 15 residues. Trimming stripped 0 bases from V and 3 bases from J, with 10 bases between. In nucleotides, the CDR3 is TGCGCCAGCAGCTTGGCATCCGGGGGTGGAAACACCATATATTTT. Translating it yields CASSLASGGGNTIYF.

This clonotype was seen a handful of times. The V call is TRBV25-1, the J call TRBJ2-6; either TRBD1 or TRBD2 may supply D (5 bases each). Trimming stripped 3 bases from V and 2 bases from J, with 11 bases between. Looked up from germline, CDR1 is MGHDK and CDR2 is SYGVNS. This CDR3 comprises 16 residues. The CDR3 bases are TGTGCCAGCAGTGACTCTAGGGACGCTGGGGCCAACGTCCTGACTTTC. It codes for CASSDSRDAGANVLTF.

This rearrangement joins TRBV30 to TRBJ2-5; TRBD2 aligns across 11 bases. Trimming took 5 bases from V and 2 from J; bases not matched to a gene: 4. CDR3 length: 14 residues. Germline CDR1 reads GTSNPN; CDR2 reads SVGIG (reference sequence). CDR3 in DNA: TGTGCCTGGGCTAGCGGGGGGTCACAAGAGACCCAGTACTTC. As protein: CAWASGGSQETQYF.

The table lists this clonotype with a count of one. This sequence joins TRBV20-1 and TRBJ2-1; 9 positions agree with TRBD2. The V gene's germline CDR1 is DFQATT and CDR2 SNEGSKA (reference sequence). The CDR3 contains 13 residues. The J segment lost 8 bases and the V segment lost 3 bases, leaving 5 bases of the junction unmatched. CDR3 sequence: CSARSGRSYEQFF. As DNA, the CDR3 is TGCAGTGCTAGGAGCGGGAGGTCTTATGAGCAGTTCTTC.

This clonotype was recorded a few times. The DNA of the CDR3 is TGCGCCAGCAGCTTGGGCATATTCGCCTACGAGCAGTACTTC. Residues: CASSLGIFAYEQYF. This chain joins TRBV5-1 and TRBJ2-7; D is undetermined. Trimming removed 0 bases from V and 2 bases from J, with 9 bases in between. Per germline, CDR1 SGHRS and CDR2 YFSETQ. The CDR3 extends over 14 amino acids.

This clonotype was found a few times. The chain links TRBV7-9 to TRBJ1-1; no clear D gene. The CDR3 is made up of 13 amino acids. The germline V gene has CDR1 SEHNR and CDR2 FQNEAQ (reference sequence). The ends were cut back, 10 bases at V and 5 bases at J, with 17 bases in the middle. The DNA of the CDR3 is TGTGCCACCGACTCCCCTTCGGGGACTGAAGCTTTCTTT. This sequence encodes CATDSPSGTEAFF.

The chain carries TRBV7-9 and TRBJ2-2; 8 bases are shared with TRBD1. Germline V gene lookup returns CDR1 SEHNR and CDR2 FQNEAQ (reference sequence). J was trimmed by 6 bases and V by 2 bases; bases with no gene match: 8. This CDR3 is 16 amino acids long. CDR3 in DNA: TGTGCCAGCAGCTTAAGTCGGACAGGGACGGCCGGGGAGCTGTTTTTT. Translation gives CASSLSRTGTAGELFF. The whole variable domain, remainder taken from reference TRBV7-9 and TRBJ2-2, is DTGVSQNPRHKITKRGQNVTFRCDPISEHNRLYWYRQTLGQGPEFLTYFQNEAQLEKSRLLSDRFSAERPKGSFSTLEIQRTEQGDSAMYLCASSLSRTGTAGELFFGEGSRLTVL.

Ten or more counts support this clonotype. The V and J genes are TRBV6-2 or TRBV6-3 and TRBJ1-1; D is unresolved. This CDR3 has 12 residues. Looked up from germline, CDR1 is MNHEY and CDR2 is SVGEGT. V dropped 6 bases and J dropped 5 bases, with 10 bases sitting between them. Written as DNA, the CDR3 is TGTGCCAGCAGGATAACAGAAACTGAAGCTTTCTTT. Translating it yields CASRITETEAFF.

This clonotype has a handful of counts. The J gene is TRBJ1-5, the V gene TRBV6-2 or TRBV6-3; tentatively, D is TRBD1 (5 bases). The CDR3 has 13 residues. Germline V lookup: CDR1 MNHEY, CDR2 SVGEGT. With 5 bases removed from V and 8 bases from J, the gap between germline ends came to 13 bases. CDR3 region: CASSTPGGEPQHF. The CDR3 nucleotides read TGTGCCAGCAGTACGCCCGGAGGGGAGCCCCAGCATTTT.

With regard to this clonotype: At one of its ends the junction is not consistent with the germline gene, which may arise from a read error. The chain links TRBV7-7 to TRBJ2-1, with 8 bases identical to TRBD2. CDR3 size: 16 residues. CDR1 and CDR2 from the germline V gene are SSHAT and FNYEAQ (reference sequence). The CDR3 region is CASSLLTGGGINEQFF. In DNA, the CDR3 is TGTGCTAGCAGCTTACTAACGGGGGGGGGGATCAATGAGCAGTTCTTC.

Only a few counts were recorded for this clonotype. V usage is TRBV7-2 and J usage is TRBJ1-1; D ambiguous. V dropped 3 bases and J dropped 0 bases, with 8 bases sitting between them. This CDR3 is built from 14 residues. CDR1 SGHTA and CDR2 FQGNSA come from the germline V gene. As DNA, the CDR3 is TGTGCCAGCAGCTTTAGGTTTTTGAACACTGAAGCTTTCTTT. It codes for CASSFRFLNTEAFF.

The chain is built from TRBV11-2 and TRBJ1-1; the D is unclear. This CDR3 region has 14 residues. Trimming cost V 1 base and J 2 bases, with 8 bases left between them. The germline V gene has CDR1 SGHAT and CDR2 FQNNGV. As DNA, the CDR3 is TGTGCCAGCAGCTTAGTTGGCTCAAACACTGAAGCTTTCTTT. As protein: CASSLVGSNTEAFF.

This chain links TRBV29-1 with TRBJ2-5, with D perhaps given as TRBD1 or TRBD2 (6 bases each). Germline loops: CDR1 SQVTM, CDR2 ANQGSEA. The CDR3 is 14 amino acids. Trimming took off 4 bases at V and 4 bases at J, with 16 bases between the two ends. The CDR3 DNA reads TGCAGCGTTGGAGTTTGGAGGGGGGCAGAGACCCAGTACTTC. This gives the protein CSVGVWRGAETQYF.

This sequence joins TRBV5-1 and TRBJ2-3; D is ambiguous. The V gene lost 6 bases and the J gene lost 3 bases, with 17 bases spanning the gap. CDR1 is SGHRS, CDR2 YFSETQ, per germline. There are 15 residues in the CDR3. The CDR3 DNA reads TGCGCCAGCACCCTCGAAGGAAGGGCGACAGATACGCAGTATTTT. It is translated as CASTLEGRATDTQYF.